The rows below give T cell receptor beta chains drawn from one sample of a study of shared clonotypes between healthy human individuals. The protocol was immunoSEQ multiplex PCR, while the TCRdb copy is restricted to in-frame clones and leaves out a portion. The sample carries 950,000 to 1,300,000 clones, under 80% recorded once. Sequenced: memory CD4+ T cells sorted from blood. The receptors originated from a man aged 18 to 30 in good health. Each CDR3 is given with its conserved first and last residue. The D gene is left open where the match is weak. Rows give clone size only sometimes, using once, few, many, or a class for an expanded clone.

J gene | D gene | V gene | clone size | CDR3 DNA | CDR3 protein
TRBJ2-1 | TRBD2 | TRBV18 | NA | TGTGCCAGCTCACCACGATCCGGGACTAGCGGGGGCGATGAGCAGTTCTTC | CASSPRSGTSGGDEQFF
TRBJ2-2 | TRBD1 | TRBV27 | NA | TGTGCCAGCATTTTTAGGTTGGGGGACAGGGGCATCGGGGAGCTGTTTTTT | CASIFRLGDRGIGELFF
TRBJ1-5 | TRBD1 | TRBV28 | NA | TGTGCCAGCGGGGGGACAGTCGGGCAGCCCCAGCATTTT | CASGGTVGQPQHF
TRBJ2-2 | NA | TRBV7-9 | NA | TGTGCCAGCAGCCCTGACTGGATGGGGACCGAGGAGCTGTTTTTT | CASSPDWMGTEELFF
TRBJ1-3 | TRBD1 | TRBV28 | NA | TGTGCCAGCAGTTGGGGACAGGGGATCGGAAACACCATATATTTT | CASSWGQGIGNTIYF
TRBJ2-7 | TRBD1 | TRBV7-8 | NA | TGTGCCAGCAGCTGGGACAGACTACCGGGTGAGCAGTACTTC | CASSWDRLPGEQYF
TRBJ2-7 | NA | TRBV2 | NA | TGTGCCAGCAGTCCGGGGCCCCCGGGGTACGAGCAGTACTTC | CASSPGPPGYEQYF
TRBJ1-6 | TRBD1 | TRBV7-2 | NA | TGTGCCAGCAGCTTAACGGCGACAGGGGCATCTTCACCCCTCCACTTT | CASSLTATGASSPLHF
TRBJ2-7 | NA | TRBV5-1 | NA | TGCGCCAGCAGCTTAACAGGGTCGGGGCCCTACGAGCAGTACTTC | CASSLTGSGPYEQYF
TRBJ2-7 | TRBD1 | TRBV5-1 | NA | TGCGCCAGCACCCGAGGGGGCAGCTACGAGCAGTACTTC | CASTRGGSYEQYF
TRBJ2-1 | NA | TRBV2 | NA | TGTGCCAGCAGTGCAGGGGGGCCTTACAATGAGCAGTTCTTC | CASSAGGPYNEQFF
TRBJ1-2 | NA | TRBV30 | few | TGTGCCTGGAGTGACGGGGCTGGCTACACCTTC | CAWSDGAGYTF
TRBJ1-5 | TRBD1 | TRBV19 | NA | TGTGCCAGTAGTATGACAGGGGCTTCGGTTCGCGGTCAGCCCCAGCATTTT | CASSMTGASVRGQPQHF
TRBJ2-5 | NA | TRBV30 | NA | TGTGCCAGGGGGGCCGCGAAAGAGACCCAGTACTTC | CARGAAKETQYF
TRBJ1-2 | NA | TRBV27 | NA | TGTGCCAGCAGTTCCCAAGGGGTCCCGTTCTATGGCTACACCTTC | CASSSQGVPFYGYTF
TRBJ1-2 | NA | TRBV28 | NA | TGTGCCAGCACCCAGTACAGCTATGGCTACACCTTC | CASTQYSYGYTF
TRBJ2-1 | NA | TRBV15 | once | TGTGCCACCAGCAGAGAGATTGATGGTGAGCAGTTCTTC | CATSREIDGEQFF
TRBJ1-2 | TRBD1 | TRBV28 | NA | TGTGCCAGCAGTTTTGGGACAGCCAACTATGGCTACACCTTC | CASSFGTANYGYTF
TRBJ2-7 | NA | TRBV7-2 | NA | TGTGCCAGCAGCTTAGGAGGGATGAAGCCCCACGAGCAGTACTTC | CASSLGGMKPHEQYF
TRBJ1-6 | NA | TRBV30 | NA | TGTGCCTGTACCCCCGGAGGGAACTCACCCCTCCACTTT | CACTPGGNSPLHF
TRBJ1-1 | NA | TRBV27 | NA | TGTGCCAGCAGTTTATCCAGTTCGACCCAAGGGGCTGAAGCTTTCTTT | CASSLSSSTQGAEAFF
TRBJ2-7 | NA | TRBV6-1 | NA | TGTGCCAGCAGTGAACCGATGACGGGGTGGTACGAGCAGTACTTC | CASSEPMTGWYEQYF
TRBJ1-3 | NA | TRBV19 | NA | TGTGCCAGTAGTATCGGGACCCCCAGGGGATCTGGAAACACCATATATTTT | CASSIGTPRGSGNTIYF
TRBJ2-1 | NA | TRBV7-2 | few | TGTGCCAGCGGGGACGGACACTACAATGAGCAGTTCTTC | CASGDGHYNEQFF
TRBJ2-5 | TRBD2 | TRBV5-1 | NA | TGCGCCAGCAGCCCTGGACTAGCGGGAGAGACCCAGTACTTC | CASSPGLAGETQYF
TRBJ2-3 | NA | TRBV9 | NA | TGTGCCACCGGACGAGGGCACCGCACAGATACGCAGTATTTT | CATGRGHRTDTQYF
TRBJ2-2 | TRBD2 | TRBV10-3 | once | TGTGCCATCGAAGATGGGACTAGCTACACCGGGGAGCTGTTTTTT | CAIEDGTSYTGELFF
TRBJ1-6 | NA | TRBV4-2 | NA | TGTGCCAGCAGCCAGGACGGGGGCAGGGACAATTCACCCCTCCACTTT | CASSQDGGRDNSPLHF
TRBJ1-2 | NA | TRBV9 | NA | TGTGCCAGCAGCGGAGCTCTTAGCTATGGCTACACCTTC | CASSGALSYGYTF
TRBJ1-2 | NA | TRBV4-3 | NA | TGCGCCAGCAGCCGAGATCGAGAGGCGGCCTCTGGCTACACCTTC | CASSRDREAASGYTF
TRBJ2-2 | TRBD2 | TRBV11-2 | once | TGTGCCAGCAGCTTAGGGCCTAGCGGGGTAGCCGGGGAGCTGTTTTTT | CASSLGPSGVAGELFF
TRBJ2-3 | NA | TRBV30 | NA | TGTGCCTGGAGTGTACCAGATACGCAGTATTTT | CAWSVPDTQYF
TRBJ1-3 | NA | TRBV7-9 | few | TGTGCCAGCAGCTCCGGGGGAGTGGACACCATATATTTT | CASSSGGVDTIYF
TRBJ2-1 | NA | TRBV11-3 | NA | TGTGCCAGCAGCTTACATAGCGGCAGCTCCTACAATGAGCAGTTCTTC | CASSLHSGSSYNEQFF
TRBJ2-2 | NA | TRBV5-1 | NA | TGCGCCAGCAGCTCGAACAGGAACACCGGGGAGCTGTTTTTT | CASSSNRNTGELFF
TRBJ1-5 | NA | TRBV7-8 | NA | TGTGCCAGCAGCTCCCACCCTGGAACAAGCAATCAGCCCCAGCATTTT | CASSSHPGTSNQPQHF
TRBJ2-2 | NA | TRBV6-6 | NA | TGTGCCAGCAGTCCCGACCTAGGGTATACCGGGGAGCTGTTTTTT | CASSPDLGYTGELFF
TRBJ2-3 | TRBD2 | TRBV15 | NA | TGTGCCACCAGCAGAGATCTTCGGGGGGGAGGAGATACGCAGTATTTT | CATSRDLRGGGDTQYF
TRBJ2-2 | NA | TRBV19 | NA | TGTGCCAGTAGTCAAATAGGGGGTAACACCGGGGAGCTGTTTTTT | CASSQIGGNTGELFF
TRBJ1-5 | NA | TRBV4-3 | NA | TGCGCCAGCAGCCAAGGAATTAGCAATCAGCCCCAGCATTTT | CASSQGISNQPQHF
TRBJ2-1 | NA | TRBV5-5 | once | TGTGCCAGCAGCTCAGAACTCCGGAACAATGAGCAGTTCTTC | CASSSELRNNEQFF
TRBJ2-6 | TRBD2 | TRBV7-2 | NA | TGTGCCAGCAGCTTAGACCCTAGCGGCCTCTCTGGGGCCAACGTCCTGACTTTC | CASSLDPSGLSGANVLTF